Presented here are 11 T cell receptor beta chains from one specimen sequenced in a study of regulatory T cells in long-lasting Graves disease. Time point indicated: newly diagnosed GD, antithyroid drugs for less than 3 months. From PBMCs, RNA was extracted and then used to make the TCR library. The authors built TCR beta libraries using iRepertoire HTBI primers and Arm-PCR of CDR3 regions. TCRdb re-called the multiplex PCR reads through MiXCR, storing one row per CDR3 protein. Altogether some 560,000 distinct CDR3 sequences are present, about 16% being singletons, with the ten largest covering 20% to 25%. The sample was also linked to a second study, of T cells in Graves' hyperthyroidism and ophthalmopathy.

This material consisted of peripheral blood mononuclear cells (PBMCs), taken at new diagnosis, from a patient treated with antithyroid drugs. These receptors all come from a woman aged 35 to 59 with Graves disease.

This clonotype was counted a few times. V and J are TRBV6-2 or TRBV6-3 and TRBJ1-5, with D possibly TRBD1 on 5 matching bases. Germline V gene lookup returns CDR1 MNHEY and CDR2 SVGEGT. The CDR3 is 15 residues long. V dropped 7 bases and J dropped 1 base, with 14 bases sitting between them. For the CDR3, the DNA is TGTGCCAGCAAAGGTGGGGGTGCCAGCAATCAGCCCCAGCATTTT. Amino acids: CASKGGGASNQPQHF.

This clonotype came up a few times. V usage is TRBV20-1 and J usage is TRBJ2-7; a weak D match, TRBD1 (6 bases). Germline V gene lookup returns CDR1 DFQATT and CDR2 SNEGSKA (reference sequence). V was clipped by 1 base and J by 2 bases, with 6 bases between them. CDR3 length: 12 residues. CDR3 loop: CSARGDTYEQYF. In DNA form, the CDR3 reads TGCAGTGCTAGAGGGGACACCTACGAGCAGTACTTC.

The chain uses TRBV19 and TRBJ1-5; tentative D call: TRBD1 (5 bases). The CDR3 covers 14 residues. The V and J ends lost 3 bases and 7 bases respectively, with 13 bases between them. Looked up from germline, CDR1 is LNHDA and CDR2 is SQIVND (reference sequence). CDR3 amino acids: CASSMWQGEQPQHF. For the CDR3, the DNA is TGTGCCAGTAGTATGTGGCAGGGCGAACAGCCCCAGCATTTT.

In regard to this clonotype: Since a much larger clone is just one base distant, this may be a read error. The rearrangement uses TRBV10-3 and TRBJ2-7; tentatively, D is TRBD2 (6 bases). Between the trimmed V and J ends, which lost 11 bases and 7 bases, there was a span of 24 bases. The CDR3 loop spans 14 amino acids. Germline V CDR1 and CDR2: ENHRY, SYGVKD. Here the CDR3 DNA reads TGTGCCGCCCACTCCTCACTAGCCGGCAATGAGCAGTACTTC. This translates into CAAHSSLAGNEQYF.

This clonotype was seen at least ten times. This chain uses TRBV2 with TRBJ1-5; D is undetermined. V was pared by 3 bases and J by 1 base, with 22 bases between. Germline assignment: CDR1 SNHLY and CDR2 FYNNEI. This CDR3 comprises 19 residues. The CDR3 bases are TGTGCCAGCAGTGACCCGAGGGCCGGTGGTATGATAAGCAATCAGCCCCAGCATTTT. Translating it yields CASSDPRAGGMISNQPQHF.

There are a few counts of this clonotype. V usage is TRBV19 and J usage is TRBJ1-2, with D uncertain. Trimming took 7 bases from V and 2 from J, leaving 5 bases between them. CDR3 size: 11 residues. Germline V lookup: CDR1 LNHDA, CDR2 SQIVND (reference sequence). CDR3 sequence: CASTGNYGYTF. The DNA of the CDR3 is TGTGCCAGTACGGGGAACTATGGCTACACCTTC.

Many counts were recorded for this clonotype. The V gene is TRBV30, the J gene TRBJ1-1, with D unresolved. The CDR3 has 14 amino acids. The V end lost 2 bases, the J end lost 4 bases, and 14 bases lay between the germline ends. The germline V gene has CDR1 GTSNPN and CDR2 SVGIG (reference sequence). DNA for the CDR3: TGTGCCTGGAGTCCAGACCCTGTGGGCACTGAAGCTTTCTTT. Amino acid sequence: CAWSPDPVGTEAFF.

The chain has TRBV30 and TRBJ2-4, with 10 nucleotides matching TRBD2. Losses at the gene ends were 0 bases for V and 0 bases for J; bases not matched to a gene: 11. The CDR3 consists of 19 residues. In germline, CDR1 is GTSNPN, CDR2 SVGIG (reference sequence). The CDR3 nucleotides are TGTGCCTGGAGTGTATCGGCTAGCGGGGGCTACCTAGCCAAAAACATTCAGTACTTC. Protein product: CAWSVSASGGYLAKNIQYF.

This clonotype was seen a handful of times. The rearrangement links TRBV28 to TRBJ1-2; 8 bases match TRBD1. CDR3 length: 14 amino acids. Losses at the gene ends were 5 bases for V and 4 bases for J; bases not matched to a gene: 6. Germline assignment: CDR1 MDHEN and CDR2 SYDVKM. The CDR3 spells CASSPRGLVYGYTF. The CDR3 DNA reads TGTGCCAGCAGTCCCAGGGGGCTGGTCTATGGCTACACCTTC.

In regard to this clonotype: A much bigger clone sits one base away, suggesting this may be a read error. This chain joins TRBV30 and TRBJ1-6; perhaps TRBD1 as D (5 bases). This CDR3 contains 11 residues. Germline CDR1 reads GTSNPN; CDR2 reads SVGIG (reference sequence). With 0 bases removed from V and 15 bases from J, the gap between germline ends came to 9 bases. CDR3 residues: CAWSVWGLLHF. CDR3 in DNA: TGTGCCTGGAGTGTATGGGGACTCCTCCACTTT. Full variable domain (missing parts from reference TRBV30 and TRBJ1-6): SQTIHQWPATLVQPVGSPLSLECTVEGTSNPNLYWYRQAAGRGLQLLFYSVGIGQISSEVPQNLSASRPQDRQFILSSKKLLLSDSGFYLCAWSVWGLLHFGNGTRLTVT.

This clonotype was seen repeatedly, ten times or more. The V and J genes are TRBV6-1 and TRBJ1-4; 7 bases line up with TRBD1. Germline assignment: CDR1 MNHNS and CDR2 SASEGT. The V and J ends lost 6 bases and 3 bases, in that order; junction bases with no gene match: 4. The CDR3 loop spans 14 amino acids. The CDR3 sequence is CASRPTGSNEKLFF. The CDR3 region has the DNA TGTGCCAGCAGACCGACAGGGTCTAATGAAAAACTGTTTTTT.